Below are 21 T cell receptor beta chains sequenced from a single sample in a study of identical twins. TCRdb redid the calling of the 5' RACE reads with MiXCR, one entry per CDR3 protein. The table has approximately 670,000 distinct CDR3 sequences, roughly 6% seen once. The specimen was naive T cells sorted from blood. These receptors all come from a man aged 18 to 29 in good health.

Here the CDR3 reads CASSSGQTLPFF. The CDR3 DNA follows: TGTGCCAGCAGCTCCGGACAGACTCTCCCGTTTTTT. The chain is built from TRBV3-1 and TRBJ1-4; perhaps TRBD1 as D (6 bases). The V gene's germline CDR1 is LGHDT and CDR2 YNNKEL (reference sequence). The CDR3 totals 12 residues. Between the trimmed V and J ends, which lost 5 bases and 16 bases, there was a span of 17 bases.

The genes are TRBV29-1 and TRBJ1-4; 8 nucleotides agree with TRBD1. This CDR3 contains 13 residues. V was pared by 4 bases and J by 4 bases, with 2 bases of the junction left unmatched. CDR1 and CDR2 from the germline V gene are SQVTM and ANQGSEA. The CDR3 is CSVVRGLNEKLFF. The CDR3 DNA follows: TGCAGCGTTGTCAGGGGGCTTAATGAAAAACTGTTTTTT. The full variable domain, in which reference TRBV29-1 and TRBJ1-4 provide the parts outside the CDR3, is SAVISQKPSRDICQRGTSLTIQCQVDSQVTMMFWYRQQPGQSLTLIATANQGSEATYESGFVIDKFPISRPNLTFSTLTVSNMSPEDSSIYLCSVVRGLNEKLFFGSGTQLSVL.

This clonotype was detected only a few times. The V and J genes are TRBV29-1 and TRBJ2-1; TRBD2 might be the D (6 bases). The CDR3 extends over 16 amino acids. V lost 4 bases and J lost 3, with 19 bases in between. The germline V gene encodes CDR1 SQVTM and CDR2 ANQGSEA. The CDR3 is CSVGLGQSIIYNEQFF. Here the CDR3 DNA reads TGCAGCGTTGGACTAGGTCAGTCAATTATCTACAATGAGCAGTTCTTC.

The chain couples TRBV7-3 to TRBJ2-3, with 9 nucleotides matching TRBD2. Germline CDR1 and CDR2: SGHTA and FQGTGA. This CDR3 is 15 amino acids long. J was trimmed by 4 bases and V by 2 bases; bases with no gene match: 4. DNA of the CDR3: TGTGCCAGCAGCTTAGGCGGGAGGGCCCCAGATACGCAGTATTTT. As protein: CASSLGGRAPDTQYF. Supplemented by reference TRBV7-3 and TRBJ2-3, the full variable domain reads GAGVSQTPSNKVTEKGKYVELRCDPISGHTALYWYRQSLGQGPEFLIYFQGTGAADDSGLPNDRFFAVRPEGSVSTLKIQRTERGDSAVYLCASSLGGRAPDTQYFGPGTRLTVL.

This clonotype has a count of ten or more. The chain recombines TRBV20-1 with TRBJ2-7; possible D gene TRBD1, 7 bases. Per the germline V gene, CDR1 is DFQATT and CDR2 is SNEGSKA (reference sequence). Trimming left V 3 bases short and J 8 bases short, with 29 bases between. This CDR3 comprises 17 residues. CDR3 protein: CSASVGGRTGPDIQQYF. CDR3 nucleotides: TGCAGTGCTAGCGTAGGGGGGAGGACAGGTCCGGATATCCAGCAGTACTTC.

This clonotype has a handful of counts. The chain employs TRBV7-2 and TRBJ2-7; either TRBD1 or TRBD2 may fit D (6 bases each). V lost 5 bases and J lost 6, with 17 bases in between. Per the germline V gene, CDR1 is SGHTA and CDR2 is FQGNSA. The CDR3 spans 14 residues. This CDR3 reads CASSVTGTLGEQYV. The CDR3 DNA reads TGTGCCAGCAGCGTAACAGGGACTCTAGGCGAGCAGTACGTC.

This clonotype came up a few times. The chain is built from TRBV11-2 and TRBJ2-5; 13 nucleotides agree with TRBD2. Germline CDR1 SGHAT, CDR2 FQNNGV. This CDR3 has 15 amino acids. J was trimmed by 6 bases and V by 5 bases; bases with no gene match: 6. The CDR3 sequence: CASSQTSGRMKTQYF. CDR3 nucleotide sequence: TGTGCCAGCAGCCAGACTAGCGGGAGGATGAAGACCCAGTACTTC.

Many counts were recorded for this clonotype. The CDR3 here is CSVSGQLNTGELFF. CDR3 DNA: TGCAGCGTTTCGGGACAACTGAACACCGGGGAGCTGTTTTTT. The rearrangement joins TRBV29-1 to TRBJ2-2; the D gene is possibly TRBD1 (6 bases). The CDR3 sequence is 14 residues long. Deletions cut 5 bases from V and 1 base from J, with 11 bases between. The germline CDR1 and CDR2 sequences are SQVTM and ANQGSEA.

This clonotype was counted between two and nine times. The chain couples TRBV5-1 to TRBJ2-5; TRBD2 might be the D (5 bases). The CDR3 has 14 residues. Between the trimmed V and J ends, which lost 4 bases and 5 bases, there was a span of 15 bases. CDR1 is SGHRS, CDR2 YFSETQ, per germline. The CDR3 DNA reads as TGCGCCAGCAGCAAGACTCAGGCGGGCGAGACCCAGTACTTC. This sequence encodes CASSKTQAGETQYF.

At least ten counts were recorded for this clonotype. The chain employs TRBV11-2 and TRBJ2-1, with D possibly TRBD2 on 5 matching bases. Germline assignment: CDR1 SGHAT and CDR2 FQNNGV. The CDR3 has 19 amino acids. V dropped 0 bases and J dropped 0 bases, with 18 bases sitting between them. The CDR3 spells CASSLDFSSGTSSYNEQFF. The CDR3 DNA follows: TGTGCCAGCAGCTTAGATTTCAGCAGCGGAACCAGCTCCTACAATGAGCAGTTCTTC.

This chain links TRBV7-9 with TRBJ2-1; D might be TRBD1 (6 bases). The CDR3 covers 14 residues. Germline lookup yields CDR1 SEHNR and CDR2 FQNEAQ (reference sequence). V was trimmed by 5 bases and J by 6 bases, leaving 14 bases between them. CDR3 protein: CASSQGSRSNEQFF. Written as DNA, the CDR3 is TGTGCCAGCAGCCAGGGGTCTCGGAGCAATGAGCAGTTCTTC.

This clonotype was seen repeatedly, ten times or more. This chain joins TRBV29-1 and TRBJ2-1; D might be TRBD2 (5 bases). There are 13 residues in the CDR3. Germline loops: CDR1 SQVTM, CDR2 ANQGSEA. V shed 0 bases and J shed 13 bases, with 16 bases lying between them. CDR3 loop: CSVEDLLNAGQFF. DNA for the CDR3: TGCAGCGTTGAAGATCTCTTAAACGCGGGCCAGTTCTTC.

This clonotype appeared many times. J is TRBJ2-3 and V is TRBV5-1; D may be TRBD2 (6 bases). The CDR3 covers 16 residues. From germline, CDR1 is SGHRS and CDR2 YFSETQ. Trimming removed 4 bases from V and 7 bases from J, with 22 bases in between. The CDR3 here is CASSRLAERPSNTQYF. The CDR3 DNA reads as TGCGCCAGCAGCCGTTTAGCGGAGAGGCCGTCGAATACGCAGTATTTT.

This clonotype was counted between two and nine times. The chain combines TRBV20-1 with TRBJ2-1, with D unresolved. V was clipped by 0 bases and J by 10 bases, with 10 bases between them. The CDR3 consists of 12 residues. The germline V gene encodes CDR1 DFQATT and CDR2 SNEGSKA (reference sequence). The CDR3 spells CSARDQTREQFF. The DNA for the CDR3 is TGCAGTGCTAGAGATCAGACCCGCGAGCAGTTCTTC.

A few counts support this clonotype. The gene calls are TRBV20-1 and TRBJ2-1; the D call may be TRBD1 or TRBD2 (5 bases each). The CDR3 length is 13 residues. Between the trimmed V and J ends, which lost 5 bases and 8 bases, there was a span of 16 bases. Germline V gene lookup returns CDR1 DFQATT and CDR2 SNEGSKA (reference sequence). This CDR3 is CSAGEWDGDEQFF. The CDR3 DNA is TGCAGTGCTGGGGAATGGGACGGGGATGAGCAGTTCTTC.

This clonotype was counted many times. The rearrangement joins TRBV15 to TRBJ2-1; D is undetermined. CDR3 length: 13 residues. Trimming removed 8 bases at V and 5 bases at J, with 13 bases between. The germline V gene encodes CDR1 LNHNV and CDR2 YYDKDF (reference sequence). The CDR3 is CATGRAGNNEQFF. CDR3 nucleotides: TGTGCCACCGGACGGGCCGGCAACAATGAGCAGTTCTTC.

This clonotype came up a few times. The chain combines TRBV5-1 with TRBJ2-1; the D is unclear. This CDR3 comprises 12 residues. V was trimmed by 6 bases and J by 6 bases, leaving 10 bases between them. In germline, CDR1 is SGHRS, CDR2 YFSETQ. DNA of the CDR3: TGCGCCAGCATCAGTAACGGCAATGAGCAGTTCTTC. It translates to CASISNGNEQFF.

About this clonotype: The CDR3 ends on some other residue instead of the conserved phenylalanine or tryptophan, so this is likely a read error. The chain links TRBV4-1 to TRBJ2-1; a possible D gene is TRBD2 (5 bases). Germline V CDR1 and CDR2: MGHRA, YSYEKL. Trimming shortened V by 3 bases and J by 10 bases, and 10 bases separated the two germline ends. This CDR3 is 12 amino acids long. The DNA of the CDR3 is TGCGCCAGCAGCCAGACTAATACAGAGCAGTTCGTC. The encoded protein is CASSQTNTEQFV.

This clonotype has a count of ten or more. This sequence joins TRBV15 and TRBJ1-5, with TRBD1 as a possible D gene (5 bases). Germline lookup yields CDR1 LNHNV and CDR2 YYDKDF (reference sequence). With 8 bases removed from V and 3 bases from J, the gap between germline ends came to 11 bases. This CDR3 has 13 amino acids. The CDR3 sequence: CATQAGYNQPQHF. CDR3 in DNA: TGTGCCACCCAGGCAGGGTACAATCAGCCCCAGCATTTT.

This clonotype was observed many times. The rearrangement uses TRBV12-3 or TRBV12-4 and TRBJ2-1; the match to TRBD2 covers 7 bases. Losses at the gene ends were 7 bases for V and 14 bases for J; bases not matched to a gene: 17. This CDR3 is 14 amino acids long. The CDR3 DNA is TGTGCCAGCACCCAAACGGGAGGTGGGGAGATGAAGTTCTTC. Its protein product is CASTQTGGGEMKFF.

This clonotype came up a few times. The chain joins TRBV7-9 to TRBJ2-1, with D possibly matching TRBD2 (5 bases). Germline-derived CDR1 and CDR2 are SEHNR and FQNEAQ (reference sequence). The CDR3 is made up of 15 amino acids. The germline V and J ends were trimmed by 5 bases and 0 bases, with 11 bases remaining between them. Here the CDR3 DNA reads TGTGCCAGCAGCACGAGACTAAACTCCTACAATGAGCAGTTCTTC. The encoded protein is CASSTRLNSYNEQFF.